The present TCR beta chain was sequenced within a study of fetal regulatory T cell absence and autoimmunity. Whole-study findings and limits: Cord blood and pancreas showed broadly similar TRB gene family usage. Oligoclonal TCR enrichment in pancreas over cord blood reached over 100-fold for some clones. In IPEX syndrome, oligoclonal enrichment was read as supporting prenatal antigen-driven autoimmunity in the pancreas.

Concerning this clone: Its antigen remains unidentified.

This was a survey-level run. The repertoire was sequenced with immunoSEQ multiplex PCR; TCRdb's copy has only in-frame clones and lacks some. The table shows about 95,000 clones, with more than 70% occurring only once. The CDR3 is 21 residues long. Germline CDR1 and CDR2: MGHRA and YSYEKL. V lost 0 bases to trimming and J lost 4 bases; unmatched junction nucleotides: 14. The chain carries TRBV4-1 and TRBJ2-2; 13 bases match TRBD2. This sequence was found in a male donor with IPEX syndrome. The source material was pancreas tissue. CDR3 DNA sequence: TGCGCCAGCAGCCAAGAACCGACTAGCGGGGGGACTAGAAGAGGCACCGGGGAGCTGTTTTTT. Protein: CASSQEPTSGGTRRGTGELFF.